These 13 T cell receptor beta chains came from one sample sequenced in a study of T cell responses to AZD1222 COVID-19 vaccine. Here immunoSEQ multiplex PCR was the method, and the copy in TCRdb shows in-frame clones only, minus some. The sample lists 75,000 to 100,000 clones; 75% to 90% were seen once. Sequencing was performed on peripheral blood, taken on day 0 of AZD1222 vaccination. These TCRs come from an adult in good health.

This clone was seen just once. The gene calls are TRBV27 and TRBJ2-3; D is possibly TRBD2 (5 bases). Germline assignment: CDR1 MNHEY and CDR2 SMNVEV (reference sequence). The CDR3 extends over 15 amino acids. The V end was cut by 3 bases, the J end by 6 bases, with 16 bases between. The CDR3, as DNA: TGTGCCAGCAGTTTTGCGACTAATGGAGCGGATACGCAGTATTTT. Translation: CASSFATNGADTQYF.

The gene calls are TRBV5-1 and TRBJ2-7; D unclear. The CDR3 is made up of 14 amino acids. V was clipped by 4 bases and J by 2 bases, with 13 bases between them. The V gene's germline CDR1 is SGHRS and CDR2 YFSETQ. The CDR3 is CASSPVNPPYEQYF. The CDR3 nucleotides are TGCGCCAGCAGCCCGGTCAACCCTCCCTACGAGCAGTACTTC.

V gene TRBV4-2 combines with J gene TRBJ2-3, with 12 nucleotides matching TRBD2. The CDR3 length is 17 residues. V gave up 0 bases and J gave up 6 bases; unmatched junction bases: 7. Germline loops: CDR1 LGHNA, CDR2 YNFKEQ. The CDR3 nucleotides read TGTGCCAGCAGCCAAGATGCACGGACTAGCGGGACTGATACGCAGTATTTT. Protein product: CASSQDARTSGTDTQYF.

The chain links TRBV20-1 to TRBJ2-5; D is unclear. Germline values: CDR1 DFQATT, CDR2 SNEGSKA (reference sequence). The CDR3 sequence is 11 residues long. V gave up 6 bases and J gave up 5 bases, with 10 bases separating them. The CDR3 protein is CSASLKETQYF. CDR3 in DNA: TGCAGTGCCAGTCTGAAGGAGACCCAGTACTTC.

The chain carries TRBV27 and TRBJ2-7, with 13 bases matching TRBD2. The CDR3 consists of 15 residues. Germline CDR1 MNHEY, CDR2 SMNVEV (reference sequence). Trimming cost V 5 bases and J 3 bases; bases outside gene matches: 4. This CDR3 is CASSLGTSGIYEQYF. The CDR3 bases are TGTGCCAGCAGTCTAGGGACTAGCGGGATCTACGAGCAGTACTTC.

CDR3 residues: CASTTGTLDHEQYF. CDR3 nucleotide sequence: TGTGCCAGCACTACCGGGACCCTCGATCACGAGCAGTACTTC. This chain joins TRBV2 and TRBJ2-7, with D tentatively TRBD1 or TRBD2 (5 bases each). Per the germline V gene, CDR1 is SNHLY and CDR2 is FYNNEI. Trimming cost V 7 bases and J 5 bases, with 18 bases left between them. This CDR3 region has 14 residues.

As DNA, the CDR3 is TGTGCCAGCAGCCAATTTGGGTTTGGGACTGCTGGGGCCAACGTCCTGACTTTC. This gives the protein CASSQFGFGTAGANVLTF. The rearrangement links TRBV4-2 to TRBJ2-6, with a weak D call TRBD2 (6 bases). This CDR3 has 18 residues. V lost 2 bases and J lost 2, with 16 bases in between. Germline CDR1 LGHNA, CDR2 YNFKEQ.

The chain has TRBV7-9 and TRBJ2-2, with no clear D. V lost 5 bases and J 4 bases, leaving 14 bases between the germline ends. Germline loops: CDR1 SEHNR, CDR2 FQNEAQ (reference sequence). There are 15 residues in the CDR3. CDR3 protein: CASSPGPSLTGELFF. CDR3 DNA: TGTGCCAGCAGCCCCGGCCCCTCTCTCACCGGGGAGCTGTTTTTT. The full variable domain, completed using reference TRBV7-9 and TRBJ2-2, is DTGVSQNPRHKITKRGQNVTFRCDPISEHNRLYWYRQTLGQGPEFLTYFQNEAQLEKSRLLSDRFSAERPKGSFSTLEIQRTEQGDSAMYLCASSPGPSLTGELFFGEGSRLTVL.

A single count supports this clone. The rearrangement joins TRBV18 to TRBJ1-1, with D maybe TRBD1 (5 bases). Trimming cost V 6 bases and J 2 bases, with 13 bases left between them. CDR3 size: 14 residues. Germline-derived CDR1 and CDR2 are KGHSH and LQKENI. The DNA of the CDR3 is TGTGCCAGCTCCCCCTCGGGGACCAACACTGAAGCTTTCTTT. Amino acids: CASSPSGTNTEAFF.

The rearrangement joins TRBV6-5 to TRBJ2-7; D ambiguous. Per the germline V gene, CDR1 is MNHEY and CDR2 is SVGAGI. The length of the CDR3 is 13 residues. Trimming took off 8 bases at V and 6 bases at J, with 17 bases between the two ends. CDR3 nucleotides: TGTGCCAGCGCACCGGCCAACTTGCGCGAGCAGTACTTC. Its protein is CASAPANLREQYF.

The chain is built from TRBV10-3 and TRBJ2-7; D perhaps matches TRBD2 (5 bases). Germline V gene lookup returns CDR1 ENHRY and CDR2 SYGVKD. Trimming took off 0 bases at V and 7 bases at J, with 10 bases between the two ends. The CDR3 consists of 13 residues. The CDR3 DNA is TGTGCCATCAGTGAGTCGCCGGGCGGGGAGCAGTACTTC. It codes for CAISESPGGEQYF.

This chain links TRBV30 with TRBJ2-7, with D perhaps being TRBD1 or TRBD2 (6 bases each). The germline CDR1 and CDR2 sequences are GTSNPN and SVGIG (reference sequence). V lost 5 bases and J 5 bases, leaving 10 bases between the germline ends. The CDR3 sequence is 11 residues long. CDR3 residues: CAWSGAHEQYF. The CDR3 nucleotides are TGTGCCTGGTCGGGGGCCCACGAGCAGTACTTC.

Details on this clone: Mismatch with germline at one junction end may stem from a read error. This chain connects TRBV7-2 to TRBJ2-7; the match to TRBD2 covers 10 bases. Germline V gives CDR1 SGHTA, CDR2 FQGNSA. CDR3 size: 15 residues. The CDR3 coding sequence is TGTGCCAGCAGCCCTCCCGGCAGGGGGGTAGCGGGAGGCCGCTTC. Protein sequence: CASSPPGRGVAGGRF. Full variable domain (remainder filled in from reference TRBV7-2 and TRBJ2-7): GAGVSQSPSNKVTEKGKDVELRCDPISGHTALYWYRQSLGQGLEFLIYFQGNSAPDKSGLPSDRFSAERTGGSVSTLTIQRTQQEDSAVYLCASSPPGRGVAGGRFGPGTRLTVT.